The next 7 T cell receptor beta chains were all read from a single sample in a study of response to subunit inactivated influenza vaccine. TCRdb analysed the RT-PCR reads with MiXCR anew, one entry per CDR3 protein. The data hold roughly 190,000 distinct CDR3 sequences, with about an eighth observed a single time. Another study also made use of these data, one on T cells expressing NK-cell markers. This second study notes: UMI-tagged 5'RACE template switching yielded the TCR beta cDNA.

The source material was CD8+ T cells sorted from PBMCs, sampled 12 days after vaccination. These receptors originate from a man aged 50-60 years who received an inactivated influenza vaccine.

This clonotype was seen a few times. The J gene is TRBJ2-7, the V gene TRBV20-1, with TRBD2 identical over 8 bases. After removal of 4 bases from V and 2 bases from J, the junction contained 10 bases not matched to a gene. The CDR3 length is 15 residues. Germline assignment: CDR1 DFQATT and CDR2 SNEGSKA (reference sequence). The CDR3 here is CSATSPGLGAYEQYF. CDR3 DNA: TGCAGTGCTACCTCTCCGGGACTAGGAGCCTACGAGCAGTACTTC.

The V gene is TRBV30, the J gene TRBJ2-7; 9 bases map to TRBD1. The trim removed 1 base at V and 2 bases at J, leaving 9 bases unmatched. The CDR3 is 16 residues long. Germline CDR1 and CDR2: GTSNPN and SVGIG (reference sequence). CDR3 amino acids: CAWSGDRQGVAYEQYF. Written as DNA, the CDR3 is TGTGCCTGGAGTGGGGATAGACAGGGGGTCGCCTACGAGCAGTACTTC.

The V gene is TRBV4-3, the J gene TRBJ2-3; D ambiguous. Trimming cost V 5 bases and J 0 bases, with 6 bases left between them. The CDR3 contains 13 residues. Per germline, CDR1 LGHNA and CDR2 YSLEER. The CDR3 loop is CASSSPSTDTQYF. The DNA of the CDR3 is TGCGCCAGCAGCTCCCCTAGCACAGATACGCAGTATTTT.

This clonotype was counted between two and nine times. The genes are TRBV5-1 and TRBJ2-1; no clear D gene. The CDR3 loop spans 11 amino acids. Germline V lookup: CDR1 SGHRS, CDR2 YFSETQ. Between the trimmed V and J ends, which lost 3 bases and 6 bases, there was a span of 4 bases. CDR3: CASSSLNEQFF. CDR3 coding DNA: TGCGCCAGCAGCTCCCTCAATGAGCAGTTCTTC.

The sample holds many counts of this clonotype. The chain recombines TRBV20-1 with TRBJ1-1; a possible D gene is TRBD1 (5 bases). This CDR3 comprises 13 residues. V was cut by 6 bases and J by 6 bases, with 17 bases left in between. Per germline, CDR1 DFQATT and CDR2 SNEGSKA (reference sequence). CDR3: CSANLGENPEAFF. As DNA, the CDR3 is TGCAGTGCCAACCTGGGGGAAAACCCTGAAGCTTTCTTT.

This clonotype appeared a few times. The CDR3 sequence: CASRDPGQGAKNIQYF. CDR3 nucleotide sequence: TGTGCCAGCAGGGATCCGGGACAGGGAGCCAAAAACATTCAGTACTTC. The chain carries TRBV6-2 or TRBV6-3 and TRBJ2-4; 9 bases line up with TRBD1. With 6 bases clipped from V and 0 bases from J, the junction kept 6 bases outside the gene matches. The CDR3 consists of 16 residues. Germline CDR1 reads MNHEY; CDR2 reads SVGEGT.

This clonotype turned up a few times. The J gene is TRBJ2-7, the V gene TRBV7-8; TRBD2 matches at 7 bases. This CDR3 has 15 amino acids. CDR1 SGHVS and CDR2 FQNEAQ come from the germline V gene. J lost 3 bases, V lost 1 base, and 6 bases had no gene match. The CDR3 sequence: CASSLDGEGYYEQYF. CDR3 DNA sequence: TGTGCCAGCAGCTTAGATGGGGAGGGCTACTACGAGCAGTACTTC.